Each of the 11 T cell receptor beta chains below was sequenced from the same sample in a study of blood T cell repertoires in COVID-19. The method was immunoSEQ multiplex PCR; TCRdb's version includes in-frame clones alone and lacks a portion of them. The data show 250,000 to 350,000 clones, around 87% seen once. Sequenced sample: PBMCs or T cells enriched from blood (not recorded which). These receptors originate from a woman aged 25-40 years who had recovered from COVID-19.

The chain joins TRBV4-1 to TRBJ1-1; 9 bases are shared with TRBD1. The CDR3 runs to 15 residues. The V segment lost 3 bases and the J segment 2 bases; nucleotides outside the gene matches: 4. Germline lookup yields CDR1 MGHRA and CDR2 YSYEKL. For the CDR3, the DNA is TGCGCCAGCAGCCATACGGGACAGGGCAACACTGAAGCTTTCTTT. It specifies CASSHTGQGNTEAFF.

The chain links TRBV6-4 to TRBJ1-6; 7 nucleotides align to TRBD1. The length of the CDR3 is 18 residues. The germline gives CDR1 MRHNA, CDR2 SNTAGT. V trimming: 9 bases; J trimming: 2 bases; junction bases outside the gene matches: 16. The CDR3 DNA follows: TGTGCCAGGATATTCCCGAAGGGGGCGTCCCCCTATAATTCACCCCTCCACTTT. This encodes CARIFPKGASPYNSPLHF.

This clone was found once. J is TRBJ2-1 and V is TRBV4-2; 8 bases are a match to TRBD1. Germline V gene lookup returns CDR1 LGHNA and CDR2 YNFKEQ. J was trimmed by 10 bases and V by 6 bases; bases with no gene match: 8. The CDR3 loop spans 13 amino acids. The CDR3 DNA sequence: TGTGCCAGCAGTTATGGACAGGGTCGGGAGCAGTTCTTC. Its protein product is CASSYGQGREQFF.

V and J are TRBV24-1 and TRBJ2-1; 11 bases map to TRBD2. This CDR3 is 14 amino acids long. From germline, CDR1 is KGHDR and CDR2 SFDVKD. V was clipped by 5 bases and J by 7 bases; unmatched bases: 3. The CDR3 region is CATSAWTSGNEQFF. CDR3 sequence (DNA): TGTGCCACCAGTGCCTGGACTAGCGGGAATGAGCAGTTCTTC.

This clone was observed once. The J gene is TRBJ2-1, the V gene TRBV9; 7 positions agree with TRBD2. The CDR3 consists of 15 residues. Germline V gene sequence: CDR1 SGDLS, CDR2 YYNGEE. V lost 4 bases, J lost 2 bases, and 6 bases stayed unmatched. In nucleotides, the CDR3 is TGTGCCAGCAGCCCCCTAAGCGGGGCCTACAATGAGCAGTTCTTC. Translated: CASSPLSGAYNEQFF.

In its sample, this clone was seen many times. The chain is built from TRBV7-8 and TRBJ2-7; 8 nucleotides align to TRBD2. CDR3 length: 15 residues. Trimming at V came to 1 base and at J to 6 bases, leaving 8 bases not matched to a gene. Germline V lookup: CDR1 SGHVS, CDR2 FQNEAQ. The CDR3 here is CASSLGPAGASEQYF. In DNA form, the CDR3 reads TGTGCCAGCAGCTTAGGCCCAGCGGGGGCCTCCGAGCAGTACTTC.

The V gene is TRBV28, the J gene TRBJ1-1; no clear D gene. Germline CDR1 reads MDHEN; CDR2 reads SYDVKM. The CDR3 runs 12 residues. V lost 6 bases, J lost 2 bases, and 7 bases lay in between. The CDR3 sequence is CASRPTNTEAFF. In nucleotides, the CDR3 is TGTGCCAGCAGGCCTACTAACACTGAAGCTTTCTTT.

The CDR3 DNA follows: TGTGCCAGCACTTCCGTAACAGATACGCAGTATTTT. It yields the protein CASTSVTDTQYF. The rearrangement uses TRBV28 and TRBJ2-3; D not resolved. The CDR3 extends over 12 amino acids. Germline V gene data show CDR1 as MDHEN and CDR2 as SYDVKM. V dropped 7 bases and J dropped 3 bases, with 8 bases sitting between them.

The rearrangement uses TRBV7-9 and TRBJ2-1, with 16 bases that match TRBD2. The ends lost 4 bases at V and 4 bases at J; junction bases unmatched: 4. CDR1 and CDR2 from the germline V gene are SEHNR and FQNEAQ (reference sequence). The CDR3 sequence is 17 residues long. CDR3: CASSSGTSGGAYNEQFF. CDR3 in DNA: TGTGCCAGCAGCTCTGGGACTAGCGGGGGGGCTTACAATGAGCAGTTCTTC.

The genes are TRBV5-6 and TRBJ1-1; D remains unclear. CDR3 length: 16 amino acids. Looked up from germline, CDR1 is SGHDT and CDR2 is YYEEEE. The ends were cut back, 3 bases at V and 5 bases at J, with 20 bases in the middle. CDR3 region: CASSSTRGLSWTEAFF. The CDR3 DNA reads as TGTGCCAGCAGCTCCACGCGGGGTTTATCATGGACTGAAGCTTTCTTT.

The rearrangement links TRBV27 to TRBJ1-2; 7 bases agree with TRBD1. Germline CDR1 and CDR2: MNHEY and SMNVEV (reference sequence). CDR3 length: 18 amino acids. V lost 5 bases and J lost 0; bases outside the gene matches: 15. The CDR3 coding sequence is TGTGCCAGCAGTCCCTTTACAGGGGCCGTGGGGTCTAACTATGGCTACACCTTC. Its protein product is CASSPFTGAVGSNYGYTF.